The 20 T cell receptor beta chains presented below share a single source sample, sequenced in a study of cytomegalovirus exposure and HLA in healthy donors. This PCR relied on a set of 60 Vbeta primers and 13 Jbeta primers. Method: immunoSEQ multiplex PCR; TCRdb's copy keeps in-frame clones and lacks some. Of around 65,000 clones detected, about 63% appear once; the ten largest clones hold roughly 17%. Sequenced input: PBMCs. These receptors originate from a man aged 35 to 55 in good health and CMV-seropositive.

With regard to this clone: This CDR3 is also generated by other DNA sequences in the sample. The V call is TRBV6-5, the J call TRBJ1-1; TRBD1 might be the D (5 bases). Germline values: CDR1 MNHEY, CDR2 SVGAGI. The V gene lost 4 bases and the J gene lost 3 bases, with 12 bases spanning the gap. This CDR3 is built from 14 residues. The DNA for the CDR3 is TGTGCCAGCAGTTCCCCCCGGGGGGACACTGAAGCTTTCTTT. Residues: CASSSPRGDTEAFF.

In DNA form, the CDR3 reads TGTGCCAGCAGCTTGGAGCGGGGGGCCGTCCAGGAGACCCAGTACTTC. Translation gives CASSLERGAVQETQYF. The J gene is TRBJ2-5, the V gene TRBV5-6, with 9 bases aligning to TRBD2. This CDR3 has 16 residues. Germline V gene lookup returns CDR1 SGHDT and CDR2 YYEEEE. With 0 bases clipped from V and 5 bases from J, the junction kept 8 bases outside the gene matches.

This clone was found a few times. The chain is built from TRBV19 and TRBJ1-6; D call uncertain. This CDR3 contains 13 residues. Germline V lookup: CDR1 LNHDA, CDR2 SQIVND (reference sequence). V was cut by 5 bases and J by 10 bases, with 12 bases left in between. CDR3 loop: CASSETSNSPLHF. In DNA form, the CDR3 reads TGTGCCAGTAGTGAAACATCAAACTCACCCCTCCACTTT. The variable domain in full, with the rest retrieved from reference TRBV19 and TRBJ1-6, is DGGITQSPKYLFRKEGQNVTLSCEQNLNHDAMYWYRQDPGQGLRLIYYSQIVNDFQKGDIAEGYSVSREKKESFPLTVTSAQKNPTAFYLCASSETSNSPLHFGNGTRLTVT.

V is TRBV11-1 and J is TRBJ2-7; weak D call: TRBD2 (6 bases). The CDR3 loop spans 15 amino acids. Trimming left V 5 bases short and J 0 bases short, with 14 bases between. Germline CDR1 reads SGHAT; CDR2 reads FQDESV (reference sequence). The CDR3 spells CASSHPGLSSYEQYF. CDR3 nucleotide sequence: TGTGCCAGCAGCCATCCGGGACTTTCCTCCTACGAGCAGTACTTC.

V gene TRBV9 combines with J gene TRBJ2-1, with D possibly TRBD2 on 5 matching bases. The CDR3 consists of 17 residues. Trimming stripped 0 bases from V and 8 bases from J, with 21 bases between. Germline V CDR1 and CDR2: SGDLS, YYNGEE. In DNA form, the CDR3 reads TGTGCCAGCAGCGTAGAAGGACTTGAGATTGGGTTCGATGAGCAGTTCTTC. As protein: CASSVEGLEIGFDEQFF.

This clone was seen a handful of times. Other nucleotide sequences from this sample produce the same CDR3. This chain uses TRBV11-3 with TRBJ2-3, with D tentatively TRBD2 (6 bases). V was pared by 2 bases and J by 0 bases, with 6 bases between. Germline CDR1 SGHNT, CDR2 YENEEA. The CDR3 runs to 14 residues. Here the CDR3 DNA reads TGTGCCAGCAGCTTAACTAGCAGCACAGATACGCAGTATTTT. Protein product: CASSLTSSTDTQYF.

The chain employs TRBV30 and TRBJ1-2; D gene unclear. Germline CDR1 GTSNPN, CDR2 SVGIG (reference sequence). Trimming stripped 6 bases from V and 4 bases from J, with 6 bases between. This CDR3 is built from 10 residues. The CDR3 DNA follows: TGTGCCTGTGCCAGCTATGGCTACACCTTC. Amino acids: CACASYGYTF.

This chain links TRBV4-3 with TRBJ2-2; D is possibly TRBD2 (6 bases). V was pared by 1 base and J by 7 bases, with 19 bases between. Germline values: CDR1 LGHNA, CDR2 YSLEER. This CDR3 spans 17 amino acids. CDR3 residues: CASSQGAAGQEHGELFF. The CDR3 bases are TGCGCCAGCAGCCAAGGGGCAGCGGGTCAGGAACACGGGGAGCTGTTTTTT.

The rearrangement joins TRBV5-4 to TRBJ1-5; 8 positions agree with TRBD1. Losses at the gene ends were 2 bases for V and 5 bases for J; bases not matched to a gene: 15. This CDR3 comprises 18 residues. CDR1 and CDR2 from the germline V gene are SGHNT and YYREEE (reference sequence). Here the CDR3 DNA reads TGTGCCAGCAGCTTTTACCGCGGCAGGGGGCAGTTCGATCAGCCCCAGCATTTT. Its translation: CASSFYRGRGQFDQPQHF.

The gene calls are TRBV7-2 and TRBJ2-5; 7 bases align to TRBD2. The V segment lost 5 bases and the J segment 4 bases; nucleotides outside the gene matches: 13. CDR1 SGHTA and CDR2 FQGNSA come from the germline V gene. The CDR3 length is 16 residues. The CDR3 sequence: CASSPQAPGGGETQYF. The CDR3 nucleotides read TGTGCCAGCAGCCCCCAGGCGCCGGGAGGAGGAGAGACCCAGTACTTC.

The chain recombines TRBV6-6 with TRBJ1-2; no firm D call. This CDR3 contains 13 residues. Trimming removed 4 bases from V and 3 bases from J, with 9 bases in between. Germline lookup yields CDR1 MNHNY and CDR2 SVGAGI (reference sequence). The DNA for the CDR3 is TGTGCCAGCAGTTTGGAGGGTGACTATGGCTACACCTTC. Encoded protein: CASSLEGDYGYTF.

J is TRBJ2-5 and V is TRBV11-3; D might be TRBD2 (6 bases). This CDR3 is 16 amino acids long. Germline V gene sequence: CDR1 SGHNT, CDR2 YENEEA. V was cut by 2 bases and J by 5 bases, with 18 bases left in between. CDR3 residues: CASSLPLTFGGETQYF. CDR3 DNA: TGTGCCAGCAGCTTACCGCTCACCTTTGGGGGGGAGACCCAGTACTTC.

This clone was detected a few times. The chain uses TRBV5-1 and TRBJ2-7, with TRBD1 matching over 11 bases. Germline loops: CDR1 SGHRS, CDR2 YFSETQ. The ends lost 4 bases at V and 6 bases at J; junction bases unmatched: 6. The CDR3 runs to 14 residues. CDR3 sequence: CASSPGTGGLEQYF. CDR3 nucleotide sequence: TGCGCCAGCAGCCCGGGGACAGGGGGGCTCGAGCAGTACTTC.

The V and J genes are TRBV7-2 and TRBJ2-5; a weak D match, TRBD1 (6 bases). CDR1 SGHTA and CDR2 FQGNSA come from the germline V gene. V was clipped by 3 bases and J by 5 bases, with 16 bases between them. This CDR3 region has 15 residues. In DNA form, the CDR3 reads TGTGCCAGCAGCTTCCTGGGACACTCGGGGGAGACCCAGTACTTC. Protein product: CASSFLGHSGETQYF.

The genes are TRBV7-6 and TRBJ2-3; 15 bases are a match to TRBD2. The germline gives CDR1 SGHVS, CDR2 FNYEAQ. Trimming removed 5 bases from V and 0 bases from J; junction bases left unmatched: 6. The CDR3 runs 18 residues. CDR3 amino acids: CASSGGLAGGTSTDTQYF. Written as DNA, the CDR3 is TGTGCCAGCAGCGGGGGACTAGCGGGAGGTACTAGCACAGATACGCAGTATTTT.

J is TRBJ2-5 and V is TRBV5-1; TRBD1 matches 9 bases. The CDR3 consists of 16 residues. V lost 2 bases to trimming and J lost 5 bases; unmatched junction nucleotides: 10. Germline V gives CDR1 SGHRS, CDR2 YFSETQ. The CDR3 DNA is TGCGCCAGCAGCTTATCGGACTATGGGACAGGGGAGACCCAGTACTTC. Protein: CASSLSDYGTGETQYF.

The genes are TRBV11-3 and TRBJ2-7, with 8 bases aligning to TRBD2. This CDR3 spans 15 amino acids. The ends lost 1 base at V and 4 bases at J; junction bases unmatched: 6. Germline V gives CDR1 SGHNT, CDR2 YENEEA. In DNA, the CDR3 is TGTGCCAGCAGCTTAGTAACTAGCGGACCATACGAGCAGTACTTC. It yields the protein CASSLVTSGPYEQYF.

This clone was picked up a small number of times. The rearrangement uses TRBV2 and TRBJ1-6; no clear D gene. The CDR3 is 13 residues long. Germline CDR1 is SNHLY and CDR2 is FYNNEI. CDR3 region: CAKRSEQRGPLHF. The CDR3, as DNA: TGTGCTAAAAGGTCCGAGCAGCGAGGGCCCCTCCACTTT.

This clone was seen a few times. The chain links TRBV27 to TRBJ2-1; the match to TRBD2 covers 9 bases. The CDR3 extends over 16 amino acids. Germline-derived CDR1 and CDR2 are MNHEY and SMNVEV (reference sequence). V shed 5 bases, J shed 7 bases, and the junction held 12 bases outside the gene matches. For the CDR3, the DNA is TGTGCCAGCAGTACCCCGGAAGCGGGAGGAAATAATGAGCAGTTCTTC. Its protein product is CASSTPEAGGNNEQFF.

This chain uses TRBV9 with TRBJ1-2; D remains ambiguous. The germline V gene encodes CDR1 SGDLS and CDR2 YYNGEE. Trimming removed 0 bases from V and 2 bases from J, with 11 bases in between. The CDR3 is 15 residues long. The CDR3 nucleotides are TGTGCCAGCAGCGTAGAGGCGGCGGCAAACTATGGCTACACCTTC. It translates to CASSVEAAANYGYTF.